The clone carrying this TCR beta chain has just a few counts. Antigen unknown. This CDR3 region has 20 residues. Germline loops: CDR1 SGHTA, CDR2 FQGNSA. Trimming left V 5 bases short and J 2 bases short, with 25 bases between. The sample belongs to a study of T-cell memory formation after mild COVID-19. Study findings and constraints: What remained unconfirmed was the SARS-CoV-2 specificity of second-wave clones peaking on day 37.

After 5'RACE with constant-segment primers, TCR alpha and TCR beta cDNA libraries carrying sample barcodes and UMIs were obtained. TCRdb re-called the 5' RACE reads with MiXCR, one entry per CDR3 protein. The sample includes just over 150,000 distinct CDR3 sequences, around a third of them seen just once. The sequence came from an adult woman who had mild COVID-19 (a few samples of this study predate the infection). Cell type and time point are not known. J is TRBJ2-6 and V is TRBV7-2; perhaps TRBD2 as D (6 bases). The source material was PBMCs or a T cell subset sorted from them (not recorded which). The CDR3 protein is CASSLPRGGVSTPGANVLTF. DNA for the CDR3: TGTGCCAGCAGCCTCCCCCGAGGCGGGGTGTCCACCCCTGGGGCCAACGTCCTGACTTTC.